This TCR beta chain was identified during a study of shared clonotypes between healthy human individuals. Study in general: Donors, aged 18 to 49, were a couple of women and three men.

Germline trimming cut 6 bases from V and 2 bases from J; bases unmatched to any gene: 4. CDR3 length equals 14 residues. The V gene's germline CDR1 is WSHSY and CDR2 SAAADI. Sequenced by immunoSEQ multiplex PCR; TCRdb stores in-frame clones only, minus some. The sample contains 450,000 to 650,000 clones, roughly 79% of which appear only once. The chain links TRBV10-2 to TRBJ1-1, with 9 bases aligning to TRBD1. The sequenced sample was PBMCs. The source of this sequence is a woman aged 40 to 50 in good health. Some clones in this sample may be carry-over from other donors' samples. CDR3 sequence: CASSPGQGNTEAFF. The CDR3 DNA reads TGCGCCAGCAGCCCGGGACAGGGTAACACTGAAGCTTTCTTT.